This T cell receptor beta chain was observed in a study of cytomegalovirus exposure and HLA in healthy donors. At the level of the study: In an early release, HLA-typed donors contributed some 82 million unique TCR sequences. Study-wide results and limits: Later analysis demonstrated an association between a missense DCLRE1C variant and TCR beta V- and J-gene trimming.

At sampling all donors were nominally healthy, likely with unrecorded immune exposures. To note about this clone: Its antigen is not identified.

13 Jbeta primers and 60 Vbeta primers were used for the PCR. Generated by immunoSEQ multiplex PCR, the TCRdb table keeps only in-frame clones and is missing some. In the table there are nearly 100,000 clones, less than 9.5% of which are singletons. The receptor was derived from a man aged 45 to 65 in good health and CMV-seropositive. The sequenced material came from PBMCs.

The CDR3 loop reads CASSLSGGYGELFF. The CDR3 DNA follows: TGCGCCAGCAGCTTGTCCGGGGGGTACGGGGAGCTGTTTTTT. The chain recombines TRBV5-1 with TRBJ2-2, with 7 bases lining up with TRBD2. Germline V lookup: CDR1 SGHRS, CDR2 YFSETQ. The CDR3 is made up of 14 amino acids. The V and J ends lost 1 base and 7 bases, in that order; junction bases with no gene match: 4. The whole variable domain, filled in from reference TRBV5-1 and TRBJ2-2, reads KAGVTQTPRYLIKTRGQQVTLSCSPISGHRSVSWYQQTPGQGLQFLFEYFSETQRNKGNFPGRFSGRQFSNSRSEMNVSTLELGDSALYLCASSLSGGYGELFFGEGSRLTVL.